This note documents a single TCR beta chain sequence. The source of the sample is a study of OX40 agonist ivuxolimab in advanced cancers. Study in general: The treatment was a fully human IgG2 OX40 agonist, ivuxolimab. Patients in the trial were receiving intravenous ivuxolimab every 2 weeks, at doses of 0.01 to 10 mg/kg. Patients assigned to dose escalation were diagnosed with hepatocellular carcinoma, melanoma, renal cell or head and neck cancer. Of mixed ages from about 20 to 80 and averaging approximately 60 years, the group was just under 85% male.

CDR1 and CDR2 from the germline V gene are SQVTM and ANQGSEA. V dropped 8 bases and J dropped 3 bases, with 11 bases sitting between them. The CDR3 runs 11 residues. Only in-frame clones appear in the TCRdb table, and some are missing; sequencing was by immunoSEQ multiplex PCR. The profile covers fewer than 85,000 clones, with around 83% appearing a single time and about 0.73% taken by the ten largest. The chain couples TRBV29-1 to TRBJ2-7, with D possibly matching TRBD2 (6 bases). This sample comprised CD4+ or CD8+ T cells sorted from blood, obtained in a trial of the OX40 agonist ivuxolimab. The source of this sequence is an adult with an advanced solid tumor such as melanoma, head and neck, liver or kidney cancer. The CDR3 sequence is CSSGDGYEQYF. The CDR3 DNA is TGCAGCTCGGGGGACGGCTACGAGCAGTACTTC.